This T cell receptor (beta chain) was retrieved from a study of T-cell reconstitution after alpha-beta-depleted transplantation in children. Findings of the study overall: Surviving recipient cells, namely T cells and thymic progenitors, were the source of high day-60 TCRbeta diversity in some patients. T-cell counts and diversity at one year following transplant were attributed mainly to newly produced T cells. In patients about two months after transplant, alpha-beta T cells reportedly arose from several hundred expanded graft clones.

V was shortened by 4 bases and J by 2 bases, with 4 bases between the two germline ends. Germline V gene sequence: CDR1 SGHTA, CDR2 FQGNSA. CDR3 length: 12 residues. The authors prepared the TCRbeta library with unique molecular identifiers. MiXCR was run by TCRdb on the PCR reads, yielding one entry per CDR3 protein. The table lists approximately 500,000 distinct CDR3 sequences, over 9.5% of them singletons. This clonotype was counted many times. Its target is not known. The chain uses TRBV7-2 and TRBJ2-3, with D unclear. Source: PBMCs, taken before TCRalphabeta/CD19-depleted stem cell transplant. The clonotype was recovered from a child aged 2-15 years with inherited bone marrow failure, due to receive a stem cell transplant. As DNA, the CDR3 is TGTGCCAGCAGCTCTCCCACAGATACGCAGTATTTT. Translation gives CASSSPTDTQYF.